Reported below is one T cell receptor (beta chain). The table came from immunoSEQ multiplex PCR; TCRdb's copy has only in-frame clones and leaves some out. The sample has 13,000 or so clones, roughly 86% seen once. This entry belongs to a study of T cell changes during pregnancy in multiple sclerosis. Germline CDR1 and CDR2: MGHRA and YSYEKL. V gave up 4 bases and J gave up 10 bases; unmatched junction bases: 20. The CDR3 runs 20 residues. The sample consisted of CD8+ T cells from peripheral blood mononuclear cells, taken in the first trimester of pregnancy. This chain joins TRBV4-1 and TRBJ1-6, with 12 bases lining up with TRBD1. The TCR comes from a female donor with multiple sclerosis, enrolled in a pregnancy study. CDR3 residues: CASSLTITPGQGAFLSPLHF. Here the CDR3 DNA reads TGCGCCAGCAGCCTAACCATTACCCCGGGACAGGGGGCCTTTTTGTCACCCCTCCACTTT.